This T cell receptor (beta chain) was documented in a study of metastatic and nonmetastatic thyroid tumors (dated by TCRdb to the early 2020s). With respect to the entire study: Repertoires were compared across peripheral blood and tumor or nodule tissue samples from malignant and benign thyroid patients. Broader findings and caveats from the paper: In both blood and tumor samples, TCR beta diversity was reported to be significantly higher in malignant tumors than in benign nodules.

Preparation of the library involved PCR. TCRdb shows the sequencer as Illumina HiSeq 4000. High-throughput sequencing was used to profile the TCR beta-chain CDR3 region of every patient. The paper's processing steps were these. CDR3 differences across clinicopathological groups were used to build a classifier for discriminating distant-metastatic papillary thyroid cancer patients. Repertoire diversity was assessed with the Shannon index, and tumor-blood repertoire similarity with the Morisita-Horn index. TCRdb reprocessed the public reads (quality trimming at Q25 with fastp, clone calling with MiXCR) and kept in-frame beta chains. TCRdb assigned the V and J calls; the authors' analysis was not used. In this sample the table shows tens of thousands of clones, about 23% of which occur a single time. Jointly, the top ten make up about two thirds of the sample. V and J lose 5 bases and 7 bases, and a span of 9 bases separates them. The germline V gene provides CDR1 MNHNS and CDR2 SASEGT. Spanning cysteine to phenylalanine, the CDR3 consists of 12 amino acids. The kept DNA is CDR3 alone, 36 bases in frame from the first base.

This clone is considered medium-sized (0.01 to 0.1%). Its antigen is not yet known. The record has no base qualities; no much larger clone is one base away. No patient had received any treatment before thyroid surgery. The study retrospectively analysed patient clinical samples collected from about 2011 to 2018 using T-cell receptor beta sequencing. The source material was blood. The rearranged chain carries TRBV6-1 and TRBJ2-1; TRBD1 is perhaps the D gene, given 5 matching bases. The TCR was taken from a male donor with papillary thyroid cancer or a benign thyroid nodule (not recorded which). Some clones in this sample may be carry-over from other donors' samples. CDR3 loop: CASSTAGNEQFF. The sequenced DNA is TGTGCCAGCAGTACGGCAGGGAATGAGCAGTTCTTC.